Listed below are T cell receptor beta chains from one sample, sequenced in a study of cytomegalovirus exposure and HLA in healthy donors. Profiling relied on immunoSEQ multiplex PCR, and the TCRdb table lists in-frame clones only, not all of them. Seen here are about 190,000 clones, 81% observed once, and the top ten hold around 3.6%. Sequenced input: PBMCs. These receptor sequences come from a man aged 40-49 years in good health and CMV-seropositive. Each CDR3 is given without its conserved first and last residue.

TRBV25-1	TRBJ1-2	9	ASSEGNGYT
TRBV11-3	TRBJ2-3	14	ASSLVAGGPTDTQY
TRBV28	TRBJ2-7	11	ASNRGKSYEQY
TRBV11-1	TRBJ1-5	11	ASSLFVGQPQH
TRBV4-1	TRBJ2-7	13	ASSHYPGDSAKQY
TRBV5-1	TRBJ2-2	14	ASSRLTSGLTGELF
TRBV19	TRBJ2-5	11	ASSIGQQETQY
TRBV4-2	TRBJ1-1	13	ASSQALGQGTEAF
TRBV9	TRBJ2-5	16	ASSVGGEGGGFQETQY
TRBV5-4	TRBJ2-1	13	ASSRRDRGLDEQF
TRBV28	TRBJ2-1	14	ASSSAGGPILNEQF
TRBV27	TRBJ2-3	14	ASNPVTGVGTDTQY
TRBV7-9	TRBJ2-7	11	ASSLGRGYEQY
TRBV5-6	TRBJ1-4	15	ASSLFGVNPRNEKLF
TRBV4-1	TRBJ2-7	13	ASSPGQGISYEQY
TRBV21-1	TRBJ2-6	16	ASTFTRDRVSGADVLT
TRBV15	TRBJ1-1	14	ATSKKGRGPNTEAF
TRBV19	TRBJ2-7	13	ASSTGGTHAYEQY
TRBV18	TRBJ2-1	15	ASSEREALSSYNEQF
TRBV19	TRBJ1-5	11	ASSAARVQPQH
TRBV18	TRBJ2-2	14	ASSRRGGLETGELF
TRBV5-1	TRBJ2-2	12	ASIQGPGTGELF
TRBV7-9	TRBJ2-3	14	ASSSPGKEVHDTQY
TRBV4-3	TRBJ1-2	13	ASSQGERNNYGYT
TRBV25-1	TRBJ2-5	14	ASSEYRGGPKETQY